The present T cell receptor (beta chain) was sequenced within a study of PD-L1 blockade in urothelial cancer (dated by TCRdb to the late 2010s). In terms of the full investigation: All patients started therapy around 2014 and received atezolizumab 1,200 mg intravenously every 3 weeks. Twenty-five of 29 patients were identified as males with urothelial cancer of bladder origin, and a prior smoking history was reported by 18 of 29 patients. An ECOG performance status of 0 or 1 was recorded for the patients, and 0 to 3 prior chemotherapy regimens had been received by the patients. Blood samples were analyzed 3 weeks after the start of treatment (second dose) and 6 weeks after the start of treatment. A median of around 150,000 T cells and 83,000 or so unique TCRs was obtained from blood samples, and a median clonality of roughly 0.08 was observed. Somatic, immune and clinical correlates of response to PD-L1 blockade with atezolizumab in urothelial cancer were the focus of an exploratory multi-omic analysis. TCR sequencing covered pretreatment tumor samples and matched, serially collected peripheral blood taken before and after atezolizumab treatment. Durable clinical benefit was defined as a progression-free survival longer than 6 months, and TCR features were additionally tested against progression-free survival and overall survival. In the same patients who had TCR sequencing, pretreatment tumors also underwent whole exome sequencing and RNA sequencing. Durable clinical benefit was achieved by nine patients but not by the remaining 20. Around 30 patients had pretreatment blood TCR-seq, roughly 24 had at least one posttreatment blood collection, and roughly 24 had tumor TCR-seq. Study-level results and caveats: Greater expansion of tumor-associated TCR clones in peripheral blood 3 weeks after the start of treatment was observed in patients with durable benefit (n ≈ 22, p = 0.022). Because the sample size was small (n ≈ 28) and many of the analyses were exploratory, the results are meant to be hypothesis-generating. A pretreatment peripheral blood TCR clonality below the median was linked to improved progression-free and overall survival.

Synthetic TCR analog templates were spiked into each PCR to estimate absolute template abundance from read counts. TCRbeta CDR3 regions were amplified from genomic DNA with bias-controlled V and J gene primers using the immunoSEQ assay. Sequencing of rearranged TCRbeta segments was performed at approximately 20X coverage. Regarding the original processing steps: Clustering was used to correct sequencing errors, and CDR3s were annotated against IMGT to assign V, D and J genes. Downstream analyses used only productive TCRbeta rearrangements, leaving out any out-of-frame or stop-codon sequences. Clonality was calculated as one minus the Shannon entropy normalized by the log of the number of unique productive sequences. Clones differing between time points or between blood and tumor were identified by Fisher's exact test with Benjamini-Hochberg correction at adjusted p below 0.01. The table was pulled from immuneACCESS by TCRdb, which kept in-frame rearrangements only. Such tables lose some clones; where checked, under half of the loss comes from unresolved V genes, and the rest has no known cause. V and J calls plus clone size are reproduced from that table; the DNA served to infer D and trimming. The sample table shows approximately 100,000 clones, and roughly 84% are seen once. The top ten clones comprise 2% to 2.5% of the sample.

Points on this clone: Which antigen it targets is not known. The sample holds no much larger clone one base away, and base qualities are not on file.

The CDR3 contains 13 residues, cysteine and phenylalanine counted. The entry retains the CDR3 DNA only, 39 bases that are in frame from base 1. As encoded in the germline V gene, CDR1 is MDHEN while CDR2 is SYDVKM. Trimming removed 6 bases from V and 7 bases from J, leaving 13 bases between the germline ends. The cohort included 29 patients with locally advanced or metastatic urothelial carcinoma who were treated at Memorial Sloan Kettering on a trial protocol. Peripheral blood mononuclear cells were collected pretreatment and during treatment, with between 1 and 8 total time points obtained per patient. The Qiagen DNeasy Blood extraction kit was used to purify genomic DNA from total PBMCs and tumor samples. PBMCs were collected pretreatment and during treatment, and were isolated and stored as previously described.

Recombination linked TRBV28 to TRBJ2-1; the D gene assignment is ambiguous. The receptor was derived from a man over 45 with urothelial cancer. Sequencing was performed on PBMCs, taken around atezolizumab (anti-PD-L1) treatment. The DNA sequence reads TGTGCCAGCAGGTACTTACTCGGGAATGAGCAGTTCTTC. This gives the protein CASRYLLGNEQFF.